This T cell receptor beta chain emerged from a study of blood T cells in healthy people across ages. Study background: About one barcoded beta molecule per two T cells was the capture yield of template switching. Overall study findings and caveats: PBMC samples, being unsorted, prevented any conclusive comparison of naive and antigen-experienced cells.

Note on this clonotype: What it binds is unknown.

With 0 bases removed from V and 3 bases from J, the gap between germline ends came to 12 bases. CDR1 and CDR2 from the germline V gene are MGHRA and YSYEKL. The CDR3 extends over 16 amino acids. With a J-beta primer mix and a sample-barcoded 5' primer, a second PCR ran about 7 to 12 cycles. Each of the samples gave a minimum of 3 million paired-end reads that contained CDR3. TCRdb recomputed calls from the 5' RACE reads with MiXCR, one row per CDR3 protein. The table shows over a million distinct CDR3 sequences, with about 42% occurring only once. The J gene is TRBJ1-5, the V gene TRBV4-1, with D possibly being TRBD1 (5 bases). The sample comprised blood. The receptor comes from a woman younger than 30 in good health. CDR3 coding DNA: TGCGCCAGCAGCCAAGATTGGCGACAGCACAATCAGCCCCAGCATTTT. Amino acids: CASSQDWRQHNQPQHF.